The entry below describes one TCR beta chain. What it binds is unknown. Only in-frame clones appear in the TCRdb table, and some are missing; sequencing was by immunoSEQ multiplex PCR. The sample lists 2,500,000 or so clones; 85% to 95% were seen once. The study separated CD4+ cells into CD45RA+ naive and CD45RA-negative memory subsets. This record belongs to a study of shared clonotypes between healthy human individuals. General study findings and limits: It was the non-shared clonotypes that had lower generation probabilities than clonotypes shared by all four donors. Four donors had roughly 5% of their naive CD4 clonotypes in common.

The origin of this receptor is a man aged 18-30 years in good health. Some clones in this sample may be carry-over from other donors' samples. Sequencing was carried out using naive CD4+ T cells from PBMCs. Regarding subset: CD45RA+ positively selected.

In DNA form, the CDR3 reads TGTGCCAGCAGCCAAGCGGGGGCGGGACCTGCGCAGTATTTT. Protein sequence: CASSQAGAGPAQYF. The chain joins TRBV4-2 to TRBJ2-3, with D possibly called TRBD1 or TRBD2 (6 bases each). CDR3 length: 14 residues. V lost 1 base and J 10 bases, leaving 15 bases between the germline ends. CDR1 is LGHNA and CDR2 is YNFKEQ in the germline V gene.